This T cell receptor beta chain was recovered during a study of T cells of healthy individuals. The CDR3 contains 13 residues. The V gene lost 6 bases and the J gene lost 5 bases, with 14 bases spanning the gap. CDR1 and CDR2 (germline): LGHNT, FRNRAP. TCRdb reprocessed the 5' RACE reads via MiXCR and lists one record per CDR3 protein. Of 60,000 to 75,000 distinct CDR3 sequences in the sample, 15% to 20% were seen once. This clonotype was recorded a few times. The chain links TRBV12-5 to TRBJ2-7; D unresolved. This clonotype was sampled from a human donor in good health. The CDR3 reads CASGALGVNEQYF. CDR3 coding DNA: TGTGCTAGTGGGGCATTAGGAGTAAACGAGCAGTACTTC. Filled out from reference TRBV12-5 and TRBJ2-7, the complete variable domain reads DARVTQTPRHKVTEMGQEVTMRCQPILGHNTVFWYRQTMMQGLELLAYFRNRAPLDDSGMPKDRFSAEMPDATLATLKIQPSEPRDSAVYFCASGALGVNEQYFGPGTRLTVT.